A single sample gave rise to the 8 T cell receptor beta chains below, sequenced in a study of T cells after yellow fever vaccination. TCRdb reprocessed the 5' RACE reads with MiXCR, giving one entry per CDR3 protein. Counted here are around 310,000 distinct CDR3 sequences, about 4.5% occurring once; the ten biggest clones make up roughly 19%. The specimen comprised PBMCs, sampled 15 days after the yellow fever booster vaccination. All receptors come from a man aged 18 to 30 who received the YFV17D yellow fever vaccine.

This clonotype occurred a few times. The rearrangement links TRBV5-5 to TRBJ1-2; D gene uncertain. Germline-derived CDR1 and CDR2 are SGHKS and YYEKEE (reference sequence). This CDR3 has 13 residues. The V end was cut by 4 bases, the J end by 3 bases, with 10 bases between. The CDR3 loop reads CASSTTLDYGYTF. For the CDR3, the DNA is TGTGCCAGCAGCACAACACTGGACTATGGCTACACCTTC.

The chain carries TRBV12-3 or TRBV12-4 and TRBJ1-3; D might be TRBD1 (6 bases). With 6 bases removed from V and 2 bases from J, the gap between germline ends came to 14 bases. CDR3 size: 15 residues. The DNA of the CDR3 is TGTGCCAGCAGCACCTTGGGGGCCCCTGGAAACACCATATATTTT. It is translated as CASSTLGAPGNTIYF.

This clonotype has more than one count but fewer than ten. The rearrangement joins TRBV7-6 to TRBJ1-1, with D possibly being TRBD1 (6 bases). The CDR3 sequence is 17 residues long. From germline, CDR1 is SGHVS and CDR2 FNYEAQ. Trimming shortened V by 1 base and J by 0 bases, and 15 bases separated the two germline ends. The CDR3 DNA reads TGTGCCAGCAGCTTAGAGCCGGCAGGGGAGATGAACACTGAAGCTTTCTTT. Translated: CASSLEPAGEMNTEAFF.

This clonotype has a count of ten or more. This sequence joins TRBV5-1 and TRBJ1-1, with D possibly matching TRBD1 (6 bases). The CDR3 consists of 15 residues. CDR1 SGHRS and CDR2 YFSETQ come from the germline V gene. V lost 5 bases, J lost 1 base, and 15 bases lay in between. This CDR3 is CASRTTGGANTEAFF. The CDR3 coding sequence is TGCGCCAGCAGAACTACGGGGGGGGCGAACACTGAAGCTTTCTTT. Complete variable domain (other parts from reference TRBV5-1 and TRBJ1-1): KAGVTQTPRYLIKTRGQQVTLSCSPISGHRSVSWYQQTPGQGLQFLFEYFSETQRNKGNFPGRFSGRQFSNSRSEMNVSTLELGDSALYLCASRTTGGANTEAFFGQGTRLTVV.

J is TRBJ1-2 and V is TRBV2; D perhaps matches TRBD1 (5 bases). Germline CDR1 is SNHLY and CDR2 is FYNNEI. The ends were cut back, 6 bases at V and 10 bases at J, with 15 bases in the middle. CDR3 length: 12 amino acids. CDR3 nucleotide sequence: TGTGCCAGCAGGGACAACCGGGGGTTCTACACCTTC. Protein sequence: CASRDNRGFYTF.

This clonotype has a count of ten or more. The chain is built from TRBV29-1 and TRBJ2-1, with D possibly matching TRBD1 (5 bases). Germline CDR1 is SQVTM and CDR2 is ANQGSEA. Trimming stripped 7 bases from V and 2 bases from J, with 9 bases between. The CDR3 length is 12 residues. This chain's CDR3 is CSGGHPYNEQFF. The CDR3 coding sequence is TGCAGCGGAGGACACCCCTACAATGAGCAGTTCTTC.

This clonotype appeared many times. The chain recombines TRBV6-1 with TRBJ1-1; TRBD1 matches 10 bases. Trimming cost V 7 bases and J 3 bases; bases outside gene matches: 5. Germline assignment: CDR1 MNHNS and CDR2 SASEGT. This CDR3 comprises 14 residues. Here the CDR3 reads CASTPGTGDTEAFF. The CDR3 bases are TGTGCCAGCACCCCCGGGACAGGGGACACTGAAGCTTTCTTT.

The chain couples TRBV5-1 to TRBJ2-3; D may be TRBD1 (6 bases). Trimming shortened V by 5 bases and J by 2 bases, and 12 bases separated the two germline ends. CDR3 length: 14 residues. Germline CDR1 and CDR2: SGHRS and YFSETQ. This CDR3 reads CASSPDRTTDTQYF. CDR3 sequence (DNA): TGCGCCAGCAGTCCTGACAGGACCACAGATACGCAGTATTTT.